This TCR beta chain was retrieved from a study of PD-L1 blockade in urothelial cancer. Study in general: Timepoints chosen for blood analysis were 3 weeks (second dose) and 6 weeks after treatment start.

The CDR3 contains 14 residues. Trimming removed 6 bases at V and 8 bases at J, with 17 bases between. Germline V lookup: CDR1 MNHNY, CDR2 SVGAGI (reference sequence). Indicated time point: pretreatment peripheral blood. Urothelial carcinoma affected the patients, and it was locally advanced or metastatic. Every PCR got spiked synthetic TCR analog templates. Clones were sequenced by immunoSEQ multiplex PCR, and TCRdb holds only the in-frame ones, with some missing. The data show 70,000 to 75,000 clones, 65% to 85% seen once. This clone is a singleton in its sample. The source of this sequence is a woman between 65 and 79 years old with urothelial cancer. The rearrangement joins TRBV6-6 to TRBJ2-1, with D perhaps TRBD1 (6 bases). Sequencing was performed on PBMCs, taken around atezolizumab (anti-PD-L1) treatment. CDR3 nucleotide sequence: TGTGCCAGCAGAAGACAGGAAACCGACGATGAGCAGTTCTTC. Translation: CASRRQETDDEQFF.